This is a list of T cell receptor beta chains from one sample in a study of T cell repertoires in cytomegalovirus infection. Via MiXCR, TCRdb re-called the reads, giving one row per CDR3 protein. Of roughly 720,000 distinct CDR3 sequences listed, 35% are singletons. Sequenced: PBMCs. These receptors came from a human donor in good health (CMV status not recorded). Some clones in this sample may be carry-over from other donors' samples. The CDR3 runs from the conserved cysteine through the conserved F or W. A D gene is named only where the DNA matches it firmly. Clone size is stated in some rows and not others, as once, few, many or a class when expanded.

CDR3 DNA: TGTGCCAGCAGCTTACGTGGTTCCAGGGGACGAAGCGAGCAGTACTTC
CDR3 protein: CASSLRGSRGRSEQYF
clone size: many
D gene: NA
J gene: TRBJ2-7
V gene: TRBV7-2

CDR3 DNA: TGCAGTGCTAACCGGGACAGGGGTCCCTACGAGCAGTACTTC
CDR3 protein: CSANRDRGPYEQYF
clone size: NA
D gene: TRBD1
J gene: TRBJ2-7
V gene: TRBV20-1

CDR3 DNA: TGTGCCAGCAGTTCAGGGTCTGGCGAAAAACTGTTTTTT
CDR3 protein: CASSSGSGEKLFF
clone size: few
D gene: NA
J gene: TRBJ1-4
V gene: TRBV12-3/TRBV12-4

CDR3 DNA: TGTGCCAGCAGCTTTGGACAGGGGATGGGAGAGACCCAGTACTTC
CDR3 protein: CASSFGQGMGETQYF
clone size: few
D gene: TRBD1
J gene: TRBJ2-5
V gene: TRBV7-6

CDR3 DNA: TGTGCCAGCAGTGAAGGGAGAGGGATGCGCACTGAAGCTTTCTTT
CDR3 protein: CASSEGRGMRTEAFF
clone size: NA
D gene: NA
J gene: TRBJ1-1
V gene: TRBV25-1

CDR3 DNA: TGCGCCAGCAGTGATCGAGCGGGTATCTCCTACAATGAGCAGTTCTTC
CDR3 protein: CASSDRAGISYNEQFF
clone size: NA
D gene: NA
J gene: TRBJ2-1
V gene: TRBV10-2

CDR3 DNA: TGTGCTAGTGGTTCCTTAGGCGGGGGAGGGGAGACCCAGTACTTC
CDR3 protein: CASGSLGGGGETQYF
clone size: few
D gene: TRBD2
J gene: TRBJ2-5
V gene: TRBV12-5

CDR3 DNA: TGTGCCAGCAGTGGGGAGGGTGTCCCCACCTACGAGCAGTACTTC
CDR3 protein: CASSGEGVPTYEQYF
clone size: NA
D gene: TRBD2
J gene: TRBJ2-7
V gene: TRBV28

CDR3 DNA: TGTGCCAGCAGTCCCGACACAGGGACCTACGAGCAGTACTTC
CDR3 protein: CASSPDTGTYEQYF
clone size: few
D gene: NA
J gene: TRBJ2-7
V gene: TRBV12-3/TRBV12-4

CDR3 DNA: TGTGCCAGCAGACCCCCGGCCATCTTGAGGTCCCTCCAAGAGACCCAGTACTTC
CDR3 protein: CASRPPAILRSLQETQYF
clone size: NA
D gene: NA
J gene: TRBJ2-5
V gene: TRBV7-9

CDR3 DNA: TGTGCCAGCAGCATCCAACCCCGACCGCCGCATGGCTACACCTTC
CDR3 protein: CASSIQPRPPHGYTF
clone size: NA
D gene: NA
J gene: TRBJ1-2
V gene: TRBV5-5

CDR3 DNA: TGCGCCAGCTCCCTGGAGGGGGGCGAGCAGTACTTC
CDR3 protein: CASSLEGGEQYF
clone size: many
D gene: NA
J gene: TRBJ2-7
V gene: TRBV10-2

CDR3 DNA: TGTGCCAGCAAGTCAGGGGGAACAAACACTGAAGCTTTCTTT
CDR3 protein: CASKSGGTNTEAFF
clone size: once
D gene: TRBD1
J gene: TRBJ1-1
V gene: TRBV28

CDR3 DNA: TGTGCCAGCAGCCCACCCAACAAGGACAGAGATACGCAGTATTTT
CDR3 protein: CASSPPNKDRDTQYF
clone size: few
D gene: NA
J gene: TRBJ2-3
V gene: TRBV7-2

CDR3 DNA: TGTGCCATCAGGGTAGGGACCACAGATACGCAGTATTTT
CDR3 protein: CAIRVGTTDTQYF
clone size: NA
D gene: NA
J gene: TRBJ2-3
V gene: TRBV10-3

CDR3 DNA: TGTGCCAGCAGTCTTGACATAGGAGGGAACTATGGCTACACCTTC
CDR3 protein: CASSLDIGGNYGYTF
clone size: NA
D gene: NA
J gene: TRBJ1-2
V gene: TRBV6-1

CDR3 DNA: TGTGCCAGCTCACCAATAGGTAGTCCTGGAAACACCATATATTTT
CDR3 protein: CASSPIGSPGNTIYF
clone size: NA
D gene: NA
J gene: TRBJ1-3
V gene: TRBV18

CDR3 DNA: TGTGCCAGCAGAAAAACAGGAGTAGTTACGCAGTATTTT
CDR3 protein: CASRKTGVVTQYF
clone size: NA
D gene: NA
J gene: TRBJ2-3
V gene: TRBV7-9

CDR3 DNA: TGTGCCAGCAGCTTAGGGTTGTACCAAGAGACCCAGTACTTC
CDR3 protein: CASSLGLYQETQYF
clone size: many
D gene: NA
J gene: TRBJ2-5
V gene: TRBV7-2

CDR3 DNA: TGTGCCAGCACCCTAGCGGGCGGTGAAGCTTTCTTT
CDR3 protein: CASTLAGGEAFF
clone size: few
D gene: NA
J gene: TRBJ1-1
V gene: TRBV6-1

CDR3 DNA: TGTGCCAGCAGTTCCAGGGATACTAACTATGGCTACACCTTC
CDR3 protein: CASSSRDTNYGYTF
clone size: NA
D gene: NA
J gene: TRBJ1-2
V gene: TRBV27

CDR3 DNA: TGCAGTGCTAGCCTCGGGGGGCTCAACTATGGCTACACCTTC
CDR3 protein: CSASLGGLNYGYTF
clone size: few
D gene: NA
J gene: TRBJ1-2
V gene: TRBV20-1

CDR3 DNA: TGCAGTGCTAGAGTCGGGGTACCAGATACGCAGTATTTT
CDR3 protein: CSARVGVPDTQYF
clone size: NA
D gene: NA
J gene: TRBJ2-3
V gene: TRBV20-1

CDR3 DNA: TGCAGCGTTGTGATAGGAGGACAGCCTTCCTACGAGCAGTACTTC
CDR3 protein: CSVVIGGQPSYEQYF
clone size: few
D gene: NA
J gene: TRBJ2-7
V gene: TRBV29-1

CDR3 DNA: TGCAGTGCGGGACGGGACAGCGCGACCGATACGCAGTATTTT
CDR3 protein: CSAGRDSATDTQYF
clone size: once
D gene: TRBD1
J gene: TRBJ2-3
V gene: TRBV20-1

CDR3 DNA: TGTGCCAGTAGCCCCCAGGTTGGGGACTATGGCTACACCTTC
CDR3 protein: CASSPQVGDYGYTF
clone size: NA
D gene: NA
J gene: TRBJ1-2
V gene: TRBV19

CDR3 DNA: TGTGCCAGCCAAGACAATTCAGATACGCAGTATTTT
CDR3 protein: CASQDNSDTQYF
clone size: NA
D gene: NA
J gene: TRBJ2-3
V gene: TRBV12-3/TRBV12-4

CDR3 DNA: TGTGCCAGCAGCCCGGGACTAATTGCTTTCACAGATACGCAGTATTTT
CDR3 protein: CASSPGLIAFTDTQYF
clone size: many
D gene: TRBD2
J gene: TRBJ2-3
V gene: TRBV11-2

CDR3 DNA: TGTGCCAGTAGTCCGCTCCCAGGTCGTACTGCTTTCTTT
CDR3 protein: CASSPLPGRTAFF
clone size: few
D gene: NA
J gene: TRBJ1-1
V gene: TRBV19

CDR3 DNA: TGTGCCAGCACCTCTAGCAATGAGCAGTTCTTC
CDR3 protein: CASTSSNEQFF
clone size: NA
D gene: NA
J gene: TRBJ2-1
V gene: TRBV11-1

CDR3 DNA: TGTGCCAGCACCTCGTCCGAGGGGCGTCTAACACCCCTCCACTTT
CDR3 protein: CASTSSEGRLTPLHF
clone size: NA
D gene: NA
J gene: TRBJ1-6
V gene: TRBV25-1

CDR3 DNA: TGCAGTGCTAGAGAAATCGGACAGTATAATTCACCCCTCCACTTT
CDR3 protein: CSAREIGQYNSPLHF
clone size: once
D gene: NA
J gene: TRBJ1-6
V gene: TRBV20-1

CDR3 DNA: TGTGCCAGTAGTATAGGGATTGTTGAGCTCAGCTGGCGCAATGAGCAGTTCTTC
CDR3 protein: CASSIGIVELSWRNEQFF
clone size: NA
D gene: NA
J gene: TRBJ2-1
V gene: TRBV19

CDR3 DNA: TGTGCCAGCGCAGGGGTTGTCGGGGAGCTGTTTTTT
CDR3 protein: CASAGVVGELFF
clone size: NA
D gene: NA
J gene: TRBJ2-2
V gene: TRBV6-8

CDR3 DNA: TGCAGTGTCCCGGGACGGGTGAACACTGAAGCTTTCTTT
CDR3 protein: CSVPGRVNTEAFF
clone size: NA
D gene: NA
J gene: TRBJ1-1
V gene: TRBV20-1

CDR3 DNA: TGTGCCAGCAGTCAGGACAGGGGGCGAAGGTCTGGAAACACCATATATTTT
CDR3 protein: CASSQDRGRRSGNTIYF
clone size: NA
D gene: TRBD1
J gene: TRBJ1-3
V gene: TRBV12-3/TRBV12-4

CDR3 DNA: TGTGCCAGCAGTTCCAGGGGGTTCCAGCCCCAGCATTTT
CDR3 protein: CASSSRGFQPQHF
clone size: NA
D gene: TRBD1
J gene: TRBJ1-5
V gene: TRBV2

CDR3 DNA: TGTGCCACCAGTGATTCCAGCAGGGCACGAGAGACCCAGTACTTC
CDR3 protein: CATSDSSRARETQYF
clone size: NA
D gene: NA
J gene: TRBJ2-5
V gene: TRBV24-1

CDR3 DNA: TGTGCCAGCAGCCAGCACCCCTACACTGAAGCTTTCTTT
CDR3 protein: CASSQHPYTEAFF
clone size: NA
D gene: NA
J gene: TRBJ1-1
V gene: TRBV4-2

CDR3 DNA: TGTGCCAGCAGTATTCTGGGCGAGCAGTACTTC
CDR3 protein: CASSILGEQYF
clone size: NA
D gene: NA
J gene: TRBJ2-7
V gene: TRBV12-3/TRBV12-4

CDR3 DNA: TGTGCCAGCAGCTGGAAGAGGGAAAACACTGAAGCTTTCTTT
CDR3 protein: CASSWKRENTEAFF
clone size: NA
D gene: NA
J gene: TRBJ1-1
V gene: TRBV5-8

CDR3 DNA: TGCAGCGTTGAAGATCGAACTAGCGGGGGCCAAGAGACCCAGTACTTC
CDR3 protein: CSVEDRTSGGQETQYF
clone size: few
D gene: TRBD2
J gene: TRBJ2-5
V gene: TRBV29-1

CDR3 DNA: TGTGCCAGCAGTTCTGCCGGGACAGGGTTCGCTTACGAGCAGTACTTC
CDR3 protein: CASSSAGTGFAYEQYF
clone size: NA
D gene: TRBD1
J gene: TRBJ2-7
V gene: TRBV27

CDR3 DNA: TGTGCCAGTAGTATAACCCCGCTCCCCGGGGAGCTGTTTTTT
CDR3 protein: CASSITPLPGELFF
clone size: NA
D gene: NA
J gene: TRBJ2-2
V gene: TRBV19

CDR3 DNA: TGCAGTGCTAGAGCCTGGCAGGGGGCCGAAGCTTTCTTT
CDR3 protein: CSARAWQGAEAFF
clone size: NA
D gene: TRBD1
J gene: TRBJ1-1
V gene: TRBV20-1

CDR3 DNA: TGTGCCAGCAGTAGTTACCAGACTTCGGGGGCCAACGTCCTGACTTTC
CDR3 protein: CASSSYQTSGANVLTF
clone size: NA
D gene: NA
J gene: TRBJ2-6
V gene: TRBV6-6

CDR3 DNA: TGTGCCAGCGTCCCTTGGGACAGTAATGAAAAACTGTTTTTT
CDR3 protein: CASVPWDSNEKLFF
clone size: few
D gene: TRBD1
J gene: TRBJ1-4
V gene: TRBV7-9

CDR3 DNA: TGTGCCAGCAGTTTAGCGGGAGAAATCGCCGAGCAGTACTTC
CDR3 protein: CASSLAGEIAEQYF
clone size: NA
D gene: TRBD2
J gene: TRBJ2-7
V gene: TRBV28

CDR3 DNA: TGTGCCAGCAGTGTCCAGGTGTGGGTCAGCGAGCAGTACTTC
CDR3 protein: CASSVQVWVSEQYF
clone size: NA
D gene: NA
J gene: TRBJ2-7
V gene: TRBV6-1

CDR3 DNA: TGTGCCAGCAGCTTGCGTACAGGGAGTAGAGGATACGAGCAGTACTTC
CDR3 protein: CASSLRTGSRGYEQYF
clone size: NA
D gene: NA
J gene: TRBJ2-7
V gene: TRBV5-5

CDR3 DNA: TGTGCCACCAGGGGGGCAATTATCCCCTACGAGCAGTACTTC
CDR3 protein: CATRGAIIPYEQYF
clone size: NA
D gene: NA
J gene: TRBJ2-7
V gene: TRBV15

CDR3 DNA: TGTGCCAGCAGCCCTGGCGTTGCCACTGAAGCTTTCTTT
CDR3 protein: CASSPGVATEAFF
clone size: NA
D gene: NA
J gene: TRBJ1-1
V gene: TRBV6-8

CDR3 DNA: TGTGCCACCAGTGATTCAGGGCTAGCGGGAGATACGCAGTATTTT
CDR3 protein: CATSDSGLAGDTQYF
clone size: NA
D gene: TRBD2
J gene: TRBJ2-3
V gene: TRBV24-1

CDR3 DNA: TGCAGCGTTGAAGTTCTAGCGGGAGCAACAGATACGCAGTATTTT
CDR3 protein: CSVEVLAGATDTQYF
clone size: few
D gene: TRBD2
J gene: TRBJ2-3
V gene: TRBV29-1

CDR3 DNA: TGTGCCAGCAGCTTAGTACTAGCGGGAGGGATTAGACCCTACGAGCAGTACTTC
CDR3 protein: CASSLVLAGGIRPYEQYF
clone size: few
D gene: TRBD2
J gene: TRBJ2-7
V gene: TRBV7-8

CDR3 DNA: TGTGCCAGCAGCTTAAATCCGACAGCTAACTATGGCTACACCTTC
CDR3 protein: CASSLNPTANYGYTF
clone size: few
D gene: NA
J gene: TRBJ1-2
V gene: TRBV7-2

CDR3 DNA: TGTGCCGCCAGCCACCCACCGGGCCAGGCGGACACTGAAGCTTTCTTT
CDR3 protein: CAASHPPGQADTEAFF
clone size: NA
D gene: NA
J gene: TRBJ1-1
V gene: TRBV7-6